Given below is one T cell receptor (beta chain) in context. This PCR relied on a set of 60 Vbeta primers and 13 Jbeta primers. Assay: immunoSEQ multiplex PCR; the TCRdb copy retains only in-frame clones and omits some. The sample gives 99,000 or so clones, around 76% of which show up once; around 8.8% is in the top ten. Germline CDR1 is MNHNY and CDR2 is SVGAGI (reference sequence). There are 16 residues in the CDR3. These data belong to a study of cytomegalovirus exposure and HLA in healthy donors. V gene TRBV6-6 combines with J gene TRBJ2-5, with 7 bases lining up with TRBD1. The J call could be wrong; TRBJ2-7 is a better fit for the DNA end. This sequence was found in a man aged 35 to 55 in good health and CMV-seropositive. Sequencing was carried out using PBMCs. The CDR3 loop reads CASSLGAGGKLDEQYF. The CDR3 nucleotides are TGTGCCAGCAGTTTAGGGGCAGGGGGTAAGCTGGACGAGCAGTACTTC.